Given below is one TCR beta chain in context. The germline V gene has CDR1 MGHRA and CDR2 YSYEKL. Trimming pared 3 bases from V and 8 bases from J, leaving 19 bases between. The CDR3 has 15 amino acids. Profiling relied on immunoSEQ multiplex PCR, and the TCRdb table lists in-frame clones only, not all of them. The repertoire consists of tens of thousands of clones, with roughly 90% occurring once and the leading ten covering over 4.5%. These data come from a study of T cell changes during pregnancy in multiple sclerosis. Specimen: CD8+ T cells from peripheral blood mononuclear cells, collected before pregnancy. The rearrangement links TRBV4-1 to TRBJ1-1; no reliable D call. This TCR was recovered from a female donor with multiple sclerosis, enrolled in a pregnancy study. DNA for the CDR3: TGCGCCAGCAGCCATGAGGGATCTCCGCGTGCCGAAGCTTTCTTT. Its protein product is CASSHEGSPRAEAFF.